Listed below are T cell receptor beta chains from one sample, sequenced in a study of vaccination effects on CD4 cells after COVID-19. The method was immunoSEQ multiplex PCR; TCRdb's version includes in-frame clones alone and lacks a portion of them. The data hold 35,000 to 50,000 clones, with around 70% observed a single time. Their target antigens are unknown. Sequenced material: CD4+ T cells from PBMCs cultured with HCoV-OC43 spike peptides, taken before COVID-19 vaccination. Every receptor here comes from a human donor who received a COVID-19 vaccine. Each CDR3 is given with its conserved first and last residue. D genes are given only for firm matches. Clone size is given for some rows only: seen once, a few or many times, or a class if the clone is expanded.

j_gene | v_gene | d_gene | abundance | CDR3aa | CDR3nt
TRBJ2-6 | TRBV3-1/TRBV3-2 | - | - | CASSRSSFRGANVLTF | TGTGCCAGCAGCCGGTCGTCATTTAGGGGGGCCAACGTCCTGACTTTC
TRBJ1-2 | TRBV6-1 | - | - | CASSEGNYGYTF | TGTGCCAGCAGTGAGGGGAACTATGGCTACACCTTC
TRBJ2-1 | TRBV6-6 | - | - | CASINGAGYNEQFF | TGTGCCAGCATAAATGGGGCTGGCTACAATGAGCAGTTCTTC
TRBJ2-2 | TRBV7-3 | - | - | CASSLIGDTGELFF | TGTGCCAGCAGCTTAATCGGGGATACCGGGGAGCTGTTTTTT
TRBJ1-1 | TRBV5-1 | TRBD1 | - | CASSPYRDRAMVAEAFF | TGCGCCAGCAGCCCCTACCGGGACAGGGCAATGGTTGCTGAAGCTTTCTTT
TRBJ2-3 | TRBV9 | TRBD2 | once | CASSSGGPYTDTQYF | TGTGCCAGCTCGTCGGGGGGACCCTACACAGATACGCAGTATTTT
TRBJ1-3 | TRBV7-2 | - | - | CASSPGGQLSGNTIYF | TGTGCCAGCAGCCCCGGGGGCCAACTCTCTGGAAACACCATATATTTT
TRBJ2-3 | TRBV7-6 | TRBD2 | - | CASSSLASGSLFTDTQYF | TGTGCCAGCAGCTCGCTGGCTAGCGGGAGTTTATTCACAGATACGCAGTATTTT
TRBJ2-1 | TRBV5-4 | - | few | CASSPERGDYNEQFF | TGTGCCAGCAGCCCGGAACGGGGCGACTACAATGAGCAGTTCTTC
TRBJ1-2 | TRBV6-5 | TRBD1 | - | CASRNPGQHGYTF | TGTGCCAGCAGGAACCCGGGACAGCATGGCTACACCTTC
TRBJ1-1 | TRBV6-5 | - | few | CASIAGGRSGTEAFF | TGTGCCAGCATCGCGGGGGGCCGATCGGGCACTGAAGCTTTCTTT
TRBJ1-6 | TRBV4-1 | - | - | CASSQEGYSYNSPLHF | TGCGCCAGCAGCCAAGAGGGGTACTCCTATAATTCACCCCTCCACTTT
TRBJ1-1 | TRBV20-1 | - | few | CSARQDQEAFF | TGCAGTGCTAGACAAGATCAAGAAGCTTTCTTT
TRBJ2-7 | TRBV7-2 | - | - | CASSLGAGRREQYF | TGTGCCAGCAGCTTAGGAGCCGGGCGGAGGGAGCAGTACTTC
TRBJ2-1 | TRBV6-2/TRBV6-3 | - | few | CASSGRSYNEQFF | TGTGCCAGCAGTGGGCGATCCTACAATGAGCAGTTCTTC
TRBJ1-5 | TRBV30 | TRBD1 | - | CAWSADRDQPQHF | TGTGCCTGGAGTGCGGACAGGGACCAGCCCCAGCATTTT
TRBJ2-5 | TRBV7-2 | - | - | CASSPRAGKSQETQYF | TGTGCCAGCAGCCCCAGGGCAGGGAAATCCCAAGAGACCCAGTACTTC
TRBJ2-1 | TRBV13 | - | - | CASSPLTNEQFF | TGTGCCAGCAGCCCCTTGACGAATGAGCAGTTCTTC
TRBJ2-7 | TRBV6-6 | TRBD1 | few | CASSYREGGAGYEQYF | TGTGCCAGCAGTTATCGGGAAGGGGGCGCTGGGTACGAGCAGTACTTC
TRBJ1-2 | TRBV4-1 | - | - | CASSQVVGGNYGYTF | TGCGCCAGCAGCCAAGTTGTAGGGGGTAACTATGGCTACACCTTC
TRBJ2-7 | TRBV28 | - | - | CASSRSWQGNYEQYF | TGTGCCAGCAGTCGTAGCTGGCAGGGGAACTACGAGCAGTACTTC
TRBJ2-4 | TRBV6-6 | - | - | CASSYAENIQYF | TGTGCCAGCAGTTATGCAGAAAACATTCAGTACTTC
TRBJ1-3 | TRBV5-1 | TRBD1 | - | CASSAAGTGALGDTIYF | TGCGCCAGCAGCGCTGCCGGGACAGGGGCCCTCGGAGACACCATATATTTT
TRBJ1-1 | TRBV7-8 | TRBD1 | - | CASSPRQGSGTEAFF | TGTGCCAGCAGCCCACGACAGGGAAGTGGCACTGAAGCTTTCTTT
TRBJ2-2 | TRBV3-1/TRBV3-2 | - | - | CASNQGGNTGELFF | TGTGCCAGCAATCAGGGTGGGAACACCGGGGAGCTGTTTTTT
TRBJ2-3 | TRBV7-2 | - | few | CASSLEAQGGTQYF | TGTGCCAGCAGCTTAGAGGCCCAAGGAGGTACGCAGTATTTT
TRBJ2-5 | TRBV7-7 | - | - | CASSLQLQETQYF | TGTGCTAGCAGCTTACAGCTGCAAGAGACCCAGTACTTC